The 15 T cell receptor beta chains below come from one sample, sequenced in a study of Ad26.COV2.S vaccination and SARS-CoV-2 variants. Treatment specified: some 20 received Ad26.COV2.S at low or high dose, single or two shots; 5 received placebo; per-sample allocation not given. At day 63 after the first vaccine or placebo injection, samples were drawn. Some clones are missing from TCRdb's copy, which holds only in-frame ones; the method was immunoSEQ multiplex PCR. The sample records some 340,000 clones, around four fifths being singletons. Source: peripheral blood, taken in a trial of Ad26.COV2.S vaccine versus placebo. The receptors derive from a person aged 18-60 years who received the Ad26.COV2.S COVID-19 vaccine or a placebo.

This sequence joins TRBV9 and TRBJ1-2; D may be TRBD1 (5 bases). The CDR3 loop spans 15 amino acids. The germline gives CDR1 SGDLS, CDR2 YYNGEE. V lost 0 bases, J lost 2 bases, and 11 bases lay in between. CDR3 nucleotide sequence: TGTGCCAGCAGCGTAGGGGCGGAGGGGAACTATGGCTACACCTTC. This sequence encodes CASSVGAEGNYGYTF.

Concerning this clone itself: A much larger clone is a single base away; this may be a read error. J is TRBJ1-1 and V is TRBV6-5; 7 bases align to TRBD1. The CDR3 is 14 residues long. CDR1 MNHEY and CDR2 SVGAGI come from the germline V gene. J lost 2 bases, V lost 6 bases, and 6 bases had no gene match. CDR3 DNA: TGTGCCAGCAGCGCCCGGACAGGAAACACTGAAGCTTTCTTT. It codes for CASSARTGNTEAFF.

V is TRBV6-5 and J is TRBJ2-3; D is perhaps TRBD2 (5 bases). Germline V CDR1 and CDR2: MNHEY, SVGAGI. V lost 6 bases, J lost 2 bases, and 12 bases lay in between. The CDR3 contains 14 residues. CDR3 in amino acids: CASRAGSITDTQYF. The DNA of the CDR3 is TGTGCCAGCAGGGCGGGCTCCATCACAGATACGCAGTATTTT.

The chain has TRBV9 and TRBJ2-7, with 9 bases aligning to TRBD2. The CDR3 consists of 16 residues. In germline, CDR1 is SGDLS, CDR2 YYNGEE. V was pared by 4 bases and J by 1 base, with 9 bases of the junction left unmatched. This CDR3 reads CASSPRRSGGSYEQYF. The CDR3 coding sequence is TGTGCCAGCAGCCCCCGTCGGAGCGGGGGGTCCTACGAGCAGTACTTC. Drawing the rest from reference TRBV9 and TRBJ2-7, the complete variable domain is DSGVTQTPKHLITATGQRVTLRCSPRSGDLSVYWYQQSLDQGLQFLIQYYNGEERAKGNILERFSAQQFPDLHSELNLSSLELGDSALYFCASSPRRSGGSYEQYFGPGTRLTVT.

The rearrangement uses TRBV18 and TRBJ1-2; D possibly corresponds to TRBD1 (6 bases). CDR1 is KGHSH, CDR2 LQKENI, per germline. With 3 bases removed from V and 8 bases from J, the gap between germline ends came to 16 bases. The CDR3 sequence is 14 residues long. CDR3 nucleotide sequence: TGTGCCAGCTCACCTCTCGTGGAGGGGACAGGCTACACCTTC. This translates into CASSPLVEGTGYTF.

The V and J genes are TRBV28 and TRBJ1-2; 7 bases fit TRBD1. J was trimmed by 11 bases and V by 4 bases; bases with no gene match: 19. This CDR3 has 16 residues. CDR1 and CDR2 (germline): MDHEN, SYDVKM. For the CDR3, the DNA is TGTGCCAGCAGTTCCTCCCTTCTGTCAGGGGGGGGGAGGTACACCTTC. The encoded protein is CASSSSLLSGGGRYTF.

The count of this clone is one. The J gene is TRBJ1-4, the V gene TRBV4-2; TRBD1 agrees at 7 bases. CDR3 length: 18 amino acids. Germline V gene data show CDR1 as LGHNA and CDR2 as YNFKEQ. Germline trimming cut 2 bases from V and 8 bases from J; bases unmatched to any gene: 17. The chain's CDR3 is CASSQSKQGSILSEKLFF. The CDR3 DNA is TGTGCCAGCAGCCAAAGTAAACAGGGGAGTATTCTAAGCGAAAAACTGTTTTTT.

This chain uses TRBV30 with TRBJ1-1; no definite D call. Trimming left V 5 bases short and J 1 base short, with 8 bases between. The CDR3 is 12 residues long. CDR1 is GTSNPN, CDR2 SVGIG, per germline (reference sequence). The CDR3 DNA is TGTGCCTGGGGGGAGTCGAACACTGAAGCTTTCTTT. Its translation: CAWGESNTEAFF.

J is TRBJ2-1 and V is TRBV3-1 (or the pseudogene TRBV3-2), with 9 bases identical to TRBD2. CDR1 and CDR2 (germline): LGHDT, YNNKEL (reference sequence). V lost 3 bases to trimming and J lost 7 bases; unmatched junction nucleotides: 7. There are 15 residues in the CDR3. DNA of the CDR3: TGTGCCAGCAGCCAGCTAGCGGGAACAGGGAATGAGCAGTTCTTC. Amino acid sequence: CASSQLAGTGNEQFF.

The chain combines TRBV20-1 with TRBJ2-3; no reliable D call. Per germline, CDR1 DFQATT and CDR2 SNEGSKA (reference sequence). Trimming left V 3 bases short and J 2 bases short, with 6 bases between. This CDR3 is built from 12 residues. CDR3 residues: CSASYITDTQYF. CDR3 sequence (DNA): TGCAGTGCTAGTTACATCACAGATACGCAGTATTTT.

The chain has TRBV11-2 and TRBJ1-2, with D perhaps TRBD1 (5 bases). The germline gives CDR1 SGHAT, CDR2 FQNNGV. V gave up 5 bases and J gave up 0 bases, with 13 bases separating them. The CDR3 is 15 amino acids. CDR3 residues: CASSPSTETNYGYTF. CDR3 nucleotide sequence: TGTGCCAGCAGCCCATCGACAGAGACTAACTATGGCTACACCTTC.

This chain joins TRBV7-9 and TRBJ1-2; D gene uncertain. The CDR3 contains 13 residues. Germline V CDR1 and CDR2: SEHNR, FQNEAQ (reference sequence). V gave up 1 base and J gave up 4 bases, with 7 bases separating them. The CDR3 region is CASSLGQSYGYTF. The CDR3 nucleotides read TGTGCCAGCAGCTTAGGGCAGTCCTATGGCTACACCTTC.

This chain links TRBV5-4 with TRBJ2-5; no definite D call. V lost 2 bases and J 2 bases, leaving 16 bases between the germline ends. The CDR3 covers 16 residues. Germline V gene lookup returns CDR1 SGHNT and CDR2 YYREEE (reference sequence). The CDR3 loop reads CASSLGRLGLQETQYF. The CDR3 DNA is TGTGCCAGCAGCTTAGGCCGCCTAGGGTTACAAGAGACCCAGTACTTC.

The CDR3 sequence is CASSPPGQNAYEQYF. The CDR3 DNA reads as TGTGCCAGCAGTCCCCCGGGACAGAACGCCTACGAGCAGTACTTC. The chain uses TRBV28 and TRBJ2-7; 7 bases align to TRBD1. There are 15 residues in the CDR3. The V gene end was trimmed by 5 bases and the J gene end by 2 bases; junction bases not matched to a gene: 9. CDR1 MDHEN and CDR2 SYDVKM come from the germline V gene. Full variable domain (rest looked up from reference TRBV28 and TRBJ2-7): DVKVTQSSRYLVKRTGEKVFLECVQDMDHENMFWYRQDPGLGLRLIYFSYDVKMKEKGDIPEGYSVSREKKERFSLILESASTNQTSMYLCASSPPGQNAYEQYFGPGTRLTVT.

The chain uses TRBV6-7 and TRBJ1-4, with 9 bases fitting TRBD1. TRBV6-7 is an open reading frame, and its role is uncertain. This CDR3 is 15 amino acids long. The V segment lost 0 bases and the J segment 8 bases; nucleotides outside the gene matches: 4. This CDR3 is CASSYSGTGREKLFF. The CDR3 coding sequence is TGTGCCAGCAGTTACTCAGGGACAGGGCGAGAAAAACTGTTTTTT.